A single sample gave rise to the 4 T cell receptor beta chains below, sequenced in a study of blood T cell repertoires in COVID-19. TCRdb's copy holds only in-frame clones and misses some; the assay was immunoSEQ multiplex PCR. There are about 490,000 clones in the sample; around 85% occur only once, and roughly 3.2% lies in the top ten. The sample taken for sequencing was peripheral blood. The receptors were gathered from a human donor in a cohort sampled during active COVID-19.

The V call is TRBV5-1, the J call TRBJ1-2, with D unclear. The CDR3 spans 14 residues. The ends were cut back, 2 bases at V and 1 base at J, with 9 bases in the middle. Germline V gene data show CDR1 as SGHRS and CDR2 as YFSETQ. CDR3 protein: CASSFPENNYGYTF. The CDR3 DNA reads as TGCGCCAGCAGCTTCCCAGAAAATAACTATGGCTACACCTTC.

The J gene is TRBJ2-7, the V gene TRBV12-5; TRBD1 aligns across 7 bases. Germline V gene data show CDR1 as LGHNT and CDR2 as FRNRAP. V gave up 7 bases and J gave up 3 bases; unmatched junction bases: 6. The CDR3 extends over 13 amino acids. The CDR3: CASALGTVYEQYF. The CDR3 coding sequence is TGTGCTAGTGCCCTCGGGACAGTCTACGAGCAGTACTTC.

Worth noting for this clone: Other DNA sequences in the sample encode the same CDR3. DNA for the CDR3: TGTGCCAGCAGTTACTCGAACGGCAGGGGTGATTCACCCCTCCACTTT. Protein sequence: CASSYSNGRGDSPLHF. The gene calls are TRBV6-5 and TRBJ1-6; TRBD1 might be the D (6 bases). V was pared by 0 bases and J by 8 bases, with 14 bases between. Germline V gene lookup returns CDR1 MNHEY and CDR2 SVGAGI. The CDR3 sequence is 16 residues long.

The genes are TRBV13 and TRBJ2-3; no clear D. Trimming left V 2 bases short and J 5 bases short, with 5 bases between. Germline assignment: CDR1 PRHDT and CDR2 FYEKMQ (reference sequence). This CDR3 contains 12 residues. CDR3 region: CASSLQLDTQYF. The CDR3, as DNA: TGTGCCAGCAGCTTACAGTTAGATACGCAGTATTTT.